What follows describes a single TCR beta chain. Its antigen is currently not known. No quality values exist for individual bases; no much larger clone is one base distant. This sample is drawn from a study of blood T cell repertoires in COVID-19 (dated by TCRdb to 2020 to 2022). At the level of the whole study: Collaborator samples came from the United States, Italy and Spain and covered acute and convalescent phases of COVID-19. Samples came from the ongoing ImmuneRACE study (first 160 participants) plus 1,254 subjects from 6 global collaborators. The repertoires were released in a freely available public database intended as a resource for research on the immune response to SARS-CoV-2. Sample metadata almost always included a de-identified subject ID, COVID-19 status, age in years and sex. The prospective study material was composed of cDNA or gDNA derived from T cells, B-cell-depleted T cells, or PBMCs. The dataset comprised deeply sampled blood TCRbeta repertoires from subjects exposed to, actively infected with, or recovered from COVID-19. HLA class I and class II types, where available, came from metadata supplied by the sample provider rather than from assay-based typing. The study at large found these results: How much clinical and demographic metadata was included differed by source and by participant, and the metadata was provided uncurated.

Looking up the germline V gene yields CDR1 MNHEY and CDR2 SVGAGI. V is reduced by 6 bases and J by 9 bases, leaving a spacing of 12 bases between them. The CDR3, cysteine through phenylalanine, is 12 amino acids long. The entry retains the CDR3 DNA only, 36 bases that are in frame from base 1. TCRbeta CDR3 regions were amplified from genomic DNA by means of the immunoSEQ Assay, a bias-controlled multiplex PCR. In the paper's pipeline: The number of nucleated cells in each sample was estimated from the amplification of reference gene primers within the assay. To quantify the absolute abundance of each unique TCRbeta CDR3 rearrangement, sequence reads were collapsed and filtered. Productive Simpson clonality was computed per sample as the square root of Simpson's diversity index over productive rearrangements. Entries here come from immuneACCESS through TCRdb and include only in-frame sequences with V and J called. Some clones fail to appear in such tables; in the studies checked, an unresolved V gene covers under half of the shortfall, and the cause of the remainder is unknown. V, J and clone size were drawn from that table, and D and trimming were deduced from the DNA. Here the sample has some 190,000 clones; about nine tenths occur a single time. 1.5% to 2% of the sample rests with the top ten.

Whole blood was collected in K2EDTA tubes by collaborating institutions according to the institutions' own protocols. Collaborator samples were shipped for TCRbeta analysis as frozen whole blood, isolated PBMCs, or DNA extracted from either sample type. The TCR originated in a man between 18 and 29 years old with active or convalescent COVID-19. Recombination joined TRBV6-5 with TRBJ2-1, with a weak D call of TRBD2 (5 bases match). The specimen sequenced was peripheral blood. The DNA sequence follows: TGTGCCAGCAGGGACGGACGGGGTGAGCAGTTCTTC. The resulting protein is CASRDGRGEQFF.